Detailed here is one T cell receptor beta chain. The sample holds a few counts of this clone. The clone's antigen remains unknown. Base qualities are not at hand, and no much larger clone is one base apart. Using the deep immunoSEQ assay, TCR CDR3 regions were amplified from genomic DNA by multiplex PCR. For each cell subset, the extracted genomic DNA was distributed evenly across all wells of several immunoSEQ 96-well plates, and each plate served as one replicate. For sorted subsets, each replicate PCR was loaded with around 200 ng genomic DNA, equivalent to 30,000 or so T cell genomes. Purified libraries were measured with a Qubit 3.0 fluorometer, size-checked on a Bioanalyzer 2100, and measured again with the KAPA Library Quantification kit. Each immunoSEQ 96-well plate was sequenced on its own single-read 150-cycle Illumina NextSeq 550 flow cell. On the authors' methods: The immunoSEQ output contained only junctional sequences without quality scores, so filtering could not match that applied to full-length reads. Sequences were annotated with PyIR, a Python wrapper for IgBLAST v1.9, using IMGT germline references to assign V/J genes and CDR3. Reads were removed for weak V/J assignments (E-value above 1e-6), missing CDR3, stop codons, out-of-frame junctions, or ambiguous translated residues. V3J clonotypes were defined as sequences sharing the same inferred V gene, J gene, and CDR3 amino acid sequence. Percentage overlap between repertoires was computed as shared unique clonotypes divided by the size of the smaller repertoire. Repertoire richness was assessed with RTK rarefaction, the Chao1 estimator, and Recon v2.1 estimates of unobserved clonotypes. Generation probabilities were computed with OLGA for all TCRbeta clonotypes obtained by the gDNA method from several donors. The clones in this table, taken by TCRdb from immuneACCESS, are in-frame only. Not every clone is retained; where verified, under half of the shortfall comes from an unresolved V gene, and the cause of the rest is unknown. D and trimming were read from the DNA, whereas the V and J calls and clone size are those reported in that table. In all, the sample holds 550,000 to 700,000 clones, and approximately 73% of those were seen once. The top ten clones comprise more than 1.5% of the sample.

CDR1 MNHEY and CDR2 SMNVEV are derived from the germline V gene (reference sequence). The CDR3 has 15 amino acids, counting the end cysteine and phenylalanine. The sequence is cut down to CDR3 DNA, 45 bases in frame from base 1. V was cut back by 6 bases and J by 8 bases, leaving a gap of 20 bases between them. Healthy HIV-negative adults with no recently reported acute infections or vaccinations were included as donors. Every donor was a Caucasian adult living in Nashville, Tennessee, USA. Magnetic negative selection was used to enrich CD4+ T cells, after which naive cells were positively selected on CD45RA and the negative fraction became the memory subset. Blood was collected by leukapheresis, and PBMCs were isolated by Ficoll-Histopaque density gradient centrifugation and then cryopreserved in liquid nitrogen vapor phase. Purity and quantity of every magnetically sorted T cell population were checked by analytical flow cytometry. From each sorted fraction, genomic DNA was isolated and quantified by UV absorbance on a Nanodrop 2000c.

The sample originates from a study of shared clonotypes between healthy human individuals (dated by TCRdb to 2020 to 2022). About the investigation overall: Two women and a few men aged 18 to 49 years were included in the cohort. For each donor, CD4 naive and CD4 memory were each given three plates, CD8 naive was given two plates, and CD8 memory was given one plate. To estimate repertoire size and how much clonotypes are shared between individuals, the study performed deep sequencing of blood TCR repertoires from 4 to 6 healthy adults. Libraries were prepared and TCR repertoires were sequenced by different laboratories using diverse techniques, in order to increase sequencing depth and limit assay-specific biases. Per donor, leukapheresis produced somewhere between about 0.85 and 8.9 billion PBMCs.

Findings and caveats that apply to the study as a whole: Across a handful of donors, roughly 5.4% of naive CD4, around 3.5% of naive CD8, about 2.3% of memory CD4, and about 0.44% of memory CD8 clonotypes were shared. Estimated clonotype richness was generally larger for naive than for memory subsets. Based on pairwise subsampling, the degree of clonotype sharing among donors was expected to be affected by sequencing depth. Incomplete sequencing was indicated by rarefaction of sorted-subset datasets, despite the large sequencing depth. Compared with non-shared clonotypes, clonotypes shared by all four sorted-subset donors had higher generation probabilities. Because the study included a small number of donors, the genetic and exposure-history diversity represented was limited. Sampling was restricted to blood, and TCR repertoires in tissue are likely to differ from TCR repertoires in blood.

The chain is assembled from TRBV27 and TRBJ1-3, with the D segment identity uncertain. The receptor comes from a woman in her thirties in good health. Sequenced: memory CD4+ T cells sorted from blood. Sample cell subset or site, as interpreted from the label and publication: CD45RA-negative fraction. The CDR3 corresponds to CASSERHSSRHTIYF. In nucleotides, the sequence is TGTGCCAGCAGCGAGAGGCATAGCTCTCGGCACACCATATATTTT.